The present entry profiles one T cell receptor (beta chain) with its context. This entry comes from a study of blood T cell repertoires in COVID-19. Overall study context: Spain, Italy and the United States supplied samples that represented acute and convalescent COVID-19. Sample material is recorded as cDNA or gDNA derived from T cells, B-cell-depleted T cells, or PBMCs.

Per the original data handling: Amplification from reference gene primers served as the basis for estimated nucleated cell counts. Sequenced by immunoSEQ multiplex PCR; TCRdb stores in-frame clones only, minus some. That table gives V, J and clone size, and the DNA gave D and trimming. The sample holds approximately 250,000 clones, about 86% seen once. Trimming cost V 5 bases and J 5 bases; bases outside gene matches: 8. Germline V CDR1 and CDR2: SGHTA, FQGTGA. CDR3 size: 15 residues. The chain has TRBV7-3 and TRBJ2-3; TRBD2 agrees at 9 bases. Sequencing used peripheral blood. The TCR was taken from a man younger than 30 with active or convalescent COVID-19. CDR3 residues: CASSPLAGTVDTQYF. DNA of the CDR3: TGTGCCAGCAGCCCGCTAGCGGGGACGGTAGATACGCAGTATTTT.